The next 17 T cell receptor beta chains were all read from a single sample in a study of blood T cells in healthy people across ages. The use of a sample-barcoded 5' primer and a J-beta primer mix characterized a second PCR of about 7 to 12 cycles. TCRdb re-derived calls from the 5' RACE reads in MiXCR, one entry per CDR3 protein. The sample includes 1.5 million to 2 million distinct CDR3 sequences, about 32% of them seen just once. Sequencing input: blood. These TCRs come from a woman in her 30s in good health.

This clonotype was counted a few times. This chain joins TRBV6-2 or TRBV6-3 and TRBJ2-7; 12 nucleotides align to TRBD1. J was trimmed by 6 bases and V by 6 bases; bases with no gene match: 9. Germline-derived CDR1 and CDR2 are MNHEY and SVGEGT. CDR3 length equals 15 residues. In DNA, the CDR3 is TGTGCCAGCAGGCCGGGACAGGGGGCGACGGGCGAGCAGTACTTC. Translation: CASRPGQGATGEQYF.

This chain connects TRBV9 to TRBJ2-7; D assignment may be TRBD1 or TRBD2 (5 bases each). The germline V and J ends were trimmed by 0 bases and 6 bases, with 13 bases remaining between them. The CDR3 consists of 14 residues. Germline CDR1 and CDR2: SGDLS and YYNGEE. The CDR3 region is CASSVGGAAREQYF. The CDR3 region has the DNA TGTGCCAGCAGCGTAGGAGGGGCGGCGCGCGAGCAGTACTTC.

The chain uses TRBV11-2 and TRBJ2-7, with 7 bases that match TRBD2. CDR1 and CDR2 from the germline V gene are SGHAT and FQNNGV. The CDR3 runs to 16 residues. Trimming cost V 4 bases and J 6 bases; bases outside gene matches: 15. CDR3 region: CASSSPRRTRSSEQYF. CDR3 in DNA: TGTGCCAGCAGCTCCCCAAGGAGGACTAGATCGTCCGAGCAGTACTTC.

V and J are TRBV5-1 and TRBJ2-1; 8 bases map to TRBD1. Unmatched junction bases numbered 6, after V lost 3 bases and J lost 7 bases. This CDR3 is 14 amino acids long. Germline V gene lookup returns CDR1 SGHRS and CDR2 YFSETQ. The CDR3 nucleotides read TGCGCCAGCAGCTCACCCCGGGACAGGAATGAGCAGTTCTTC. This gives the protein CASSSPRDRNEQFF.

This clonotype was detected a few times. The chain employs TRBV5-1 and TRBJ2-3; TRBD1 or TRBD2 may be the D gene (6 bases each). Trimming took off 4 bases at V and 4 bases at J, with 22 bases between the two ends. Germline lookup yields CDR1 SGHRS and CDR2 YFSETQ. The CDR3 runs to 17 residues. This chain's CDR3 is CASSPRTKKGQSDTQYF. The CDR3 DNA reads as TGCGCCAGCAGCCCCAGGACTAAGAAGGGACAATCAGATACGCAGTATTTT. Combining the CDR3 with reference TRBV5-1 and TRBJ2-3 gives the whole variable domain KAGVTQTPRYLIKTRGQQVTLSCSPISGHRSVSWYQQTPGQGLQFLFEYFSETQRNKGNFPGRFSGRQFSNSRSEMNVSTLELGDSALYLCASSPRTKKGQSDTQYFGPGTRLTVL.

The V call is TRBV6-5, the J call TRBJ1-1, with TRBD1 as a possible D gene (5 bases). Looked up from germline, CDR1 is MNHEY and CDR2 is SVGAGI. V lost 5 bases, J lost 4 bases, and 17 bases lay in between. CDR3 size: 15 residues. In nucleotides, the CDR3 is TGTGCCAGCAGTCGGGGCTATAGGGTGGGCACTGAAGCTTTCTTT. Translation: CASSRGYRVGTEAFF.

The rearrangement joins TRBV4-2 to TRBJ2-1, with 11 bases lining up with TRBD2. V shed 2 bases, J shed 6 bases, and the junction held 6 bases outside the gene matches. The germline CDR1 and CDR2 sequences are LGHNA and YNFKEQ. This CDR3 has 16 amino acids. The CDR3: CASSQWASGGFNEQFF. In DNA form, the CDR3 reads TGTGCCAGCAGCCAATGGGCTAGCGGGGGGTTCAATGAGCAGTTCTTC.

There are a few counts of this clonotype. This chain links TRBV11-1 with TRBJ2-1; no definite D call. V was shortened by 8 bases and J by 0 bases, with 11 bases between the two germline ends. Germline values: CDR1 SGHAT, CDR2 FQDESV (reference sequence). The CDR3 loop spans 14 amino acids. CDR3 loop: CASGPGSSYNEQFF. Written as DNA, the CDR3 is TGTGCCAGCGGGCCCGGCAGCTCCTACAATGAGCAGTTCTTC.

This chain uses TRBV7-9 with TRBJ1-1; no clear D. The germline CDR1 and CDR2 sequences are SEHNR and FQNEAQ (reference sequence). With 8 bases removed from V and 0 bases from J, the gap between germline ends came to 10 bases. The CDR3 contains 13 residues. The CDR3 spells CASFPTVNTEAFF. The DNA of the CDR3 is TGTGCCAGCTTCCCTACAGTGAACACTGAAGCTTTCTTT.

A single count supports this clonotype. Here the CDR3 omits its conserved ending phenylalanine or tryptophan, so a read error is the likely source. CDR3 nucleotide sequence: TGTGCCAGCACCGTATTAGGATCACCCCTCCACTTG. Its protein is CASTVLGSPLHL. V gene TRBV6-2 or TRBV6-3 combines with J gene TRBJ1-6, with D unclear. The V gene's germline CDR1 is MNHEY and CDR2 SVGEGT. V dropped 7 bases and J dropped 10 bases, with 11 bases sitting between them. The CDR3 is 12 residues long.

The V call is TRBV5-1, the J call TRBJ1-2; tentative D call: TRBD1 (6 bases). This CDR3 is built from 14 residues. Per the germline V gene, CDR1 is SGHRS and CDR2 is YFSETQ. V gave up 4 bases and J gave up 2 bases, with 12 bases separating them. The CDR3 sequence: CASSPQGFNYGYTF. The CDR3 DNA is TGCGCCAGCAGCCCCCAGGGGTTCAACTATGGCTACACCTTC.

The CDR3 loop is CAWSVGFNSNQPQHF. The CDR3 DNA reads as TGTGCCTGGAGTGTGGGATTCAATAGCAATCAGCCCCAGCATTTT. V usage is TRBV30 and J usage is TRBJ1-5; D remains unclear. From germline, CDR1 is GTSNPN and CDR2 SVGIG (reference sequence). V was cut by 0 bases and J by 0 bases, with 9 bases left in between. CDR3 size: 15 residues.

The CDR3: CASSPGVSLGNEQFF. The CDR3 bases are TGTGCCAGCAGCCCAGGCGTCTCCCTAGGCAATGAGCAGTTCTTC. The V call is TRBV9, the J call TRBJ2-1; D is ambiguous. The CDR3 sequence is 15 residues long. Germline CDR1 reads SGDLS; CDR2 reads YYNGEE. Deletions cut 4 bases from V and 6 bases from J, with 17 bases between.

CDR3 residues: CASSPLGVQETQYF. CDR3 bases: TGCGCCAGCAGCCCCTTAGGGGTACAAGAGACCCAGTACTTC. V is TRBV4-1 and J is TRBJ2-5; a weak D match, TRBD1 (5 bases). The CDR3 loop spans 14 amino acids. V lost 4 bases and J 2 bases, leaving 11 bases between the germline ends. Germline V gives CDR1 MGHRA, CDR2 YSYEKL.

This clonotype was seen only a few times. This rearrangement joins TRBV9 to TRBJ1-1; D is perhaps TRBD1 (5 bases). Trimming pared 4 bases from V and 1 base from J, leaving 11 bases between. CDR1 and CDR2 (germline): SGDLS, YYNGEE. CDR3 size: 14 residues. This CDR3 is CASSPFGGNTEAFF. CDR3 bases: TGTGCCAGCAGCCCCTTTGGGGGGAACACTGAAGCTTTCTTT.

This clonotype is a singleton in its sample. CDR3 protein: CASTNQGLSSNQPQHF. The DNA of the CDR3 is TGTGCCAGTACCAATCAGGGGCTTTCTAGCAATCAGCCCCAGCATTTT. The rearrangement uses TRBV19 and TRBJ1-5, with D perhaps TRBD1 (6 bases). The CDR3 spans 16 residues. The germline CDR1 and CDR2 sequences are LNHDA and SQIVND (reference sequence). V gave up 7 bases and J gave up 0 bases, with 16 bases separating them.

This clonotype was seen ten or more times. The chain recombines TRBV7-9 with TRBJ2-5; D perhaps matches TRBD2 (6 bases). Germline V lookup: CDR1 SEHNR, CDR2 FQNEAQ (reference sequence). The V gene lost 6 bases and the J gene lost 2 bases, with 13 bases spanning the gap. This CDR3 is 14 amino acids long. The CDR3 protein is CASSIGEVQETQYF. The CDR3 nucleotides read TGTGCCAGCAGTATAGGGGAGGTTCAAGAGACCCAGTACTTC.